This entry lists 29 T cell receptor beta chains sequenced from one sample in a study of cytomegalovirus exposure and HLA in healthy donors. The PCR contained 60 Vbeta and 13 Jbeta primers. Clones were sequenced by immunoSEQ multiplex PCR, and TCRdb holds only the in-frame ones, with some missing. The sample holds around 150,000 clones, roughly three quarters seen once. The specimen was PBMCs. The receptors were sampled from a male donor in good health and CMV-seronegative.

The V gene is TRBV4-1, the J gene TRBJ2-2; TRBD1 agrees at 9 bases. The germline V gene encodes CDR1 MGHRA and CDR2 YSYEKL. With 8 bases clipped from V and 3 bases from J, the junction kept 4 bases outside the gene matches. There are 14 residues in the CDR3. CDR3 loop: CASSGTGYTGELFF. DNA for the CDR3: TGCGCCAGCTCCGGGACAGGGTACACCGGGGAGCTGTTTTTT.

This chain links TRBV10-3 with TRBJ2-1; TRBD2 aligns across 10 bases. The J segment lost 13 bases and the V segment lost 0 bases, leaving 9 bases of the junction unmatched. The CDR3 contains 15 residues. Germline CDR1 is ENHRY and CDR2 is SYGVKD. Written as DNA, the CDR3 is TGTGCCATCAGTGAGTCTGGAGTAGCGGGAGGTGATCAGTTCTTC. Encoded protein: CAISESGVAGGDQFF.

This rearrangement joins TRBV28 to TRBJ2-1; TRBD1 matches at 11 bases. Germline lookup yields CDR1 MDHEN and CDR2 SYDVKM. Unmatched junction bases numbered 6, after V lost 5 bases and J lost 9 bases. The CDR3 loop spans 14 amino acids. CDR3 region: CASSQWTGGFEQFF. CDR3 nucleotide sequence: TGTGCCAGCAGTCAATGGACAGGGGGCTTTGAGCAGTTCTTC.

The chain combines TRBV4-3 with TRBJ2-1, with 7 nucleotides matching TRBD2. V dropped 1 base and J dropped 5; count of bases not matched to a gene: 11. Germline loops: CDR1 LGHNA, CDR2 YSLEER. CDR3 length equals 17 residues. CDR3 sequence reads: CASSQGTWPSGNNEQFF. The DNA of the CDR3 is TGCGCCAGCAGCCAAGGTACCTGGCCTAGCGGAAACAATGAGCAGTTCTTC.

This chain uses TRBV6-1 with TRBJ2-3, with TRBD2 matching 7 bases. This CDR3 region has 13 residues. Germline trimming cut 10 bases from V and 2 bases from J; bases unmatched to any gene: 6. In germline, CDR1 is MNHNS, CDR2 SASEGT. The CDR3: CATRLAVTDTQYF. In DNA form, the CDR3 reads TGTGCCACCAGGCTAGCGGTCACAGATACGCAGTATTTT.

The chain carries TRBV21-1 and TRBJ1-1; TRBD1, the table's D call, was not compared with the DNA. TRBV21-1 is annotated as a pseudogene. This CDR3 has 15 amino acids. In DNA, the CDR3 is TGTGCCAGACACCTTGAACAGGGGGACAACACTGAAGCTTTCTTT. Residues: CARHLEQGDNTEAFF.

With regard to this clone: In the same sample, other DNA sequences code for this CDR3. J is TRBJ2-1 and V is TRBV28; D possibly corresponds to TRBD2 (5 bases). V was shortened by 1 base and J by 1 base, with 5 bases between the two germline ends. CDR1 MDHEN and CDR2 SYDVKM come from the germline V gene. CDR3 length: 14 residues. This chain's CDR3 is CASSLSGSYNEQFF. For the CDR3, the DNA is TGTGCCAGCAGTTTATCGGGGTCCTACAATGAGCAGTTCTTC.

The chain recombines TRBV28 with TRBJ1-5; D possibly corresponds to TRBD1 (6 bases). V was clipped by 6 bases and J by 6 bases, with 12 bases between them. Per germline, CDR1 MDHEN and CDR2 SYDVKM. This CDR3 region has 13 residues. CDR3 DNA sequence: TGTGCCAGCAGCTGGGGAGGGGGTCAGCCCCAGCATTTT. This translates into CASSWGGGQPQHF.

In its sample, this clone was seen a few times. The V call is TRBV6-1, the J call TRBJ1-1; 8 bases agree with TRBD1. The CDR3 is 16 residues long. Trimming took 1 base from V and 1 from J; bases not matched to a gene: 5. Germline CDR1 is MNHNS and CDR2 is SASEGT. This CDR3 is CASSEGWDRRNTEAFF. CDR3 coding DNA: TGTGCCAGCAGTGAAGGGTGGGACAGGAGGAACACTGAAGCTTTCTTT.

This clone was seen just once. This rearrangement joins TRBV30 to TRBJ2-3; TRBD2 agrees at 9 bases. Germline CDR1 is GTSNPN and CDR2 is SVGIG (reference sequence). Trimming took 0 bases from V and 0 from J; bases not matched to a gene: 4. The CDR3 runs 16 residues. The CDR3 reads CAWSVGTSRSTDTQYF. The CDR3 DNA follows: TGTGCCTGGAGTGTCGGGACTAGCCGAAGCACAGATACGCAGTATTTT.

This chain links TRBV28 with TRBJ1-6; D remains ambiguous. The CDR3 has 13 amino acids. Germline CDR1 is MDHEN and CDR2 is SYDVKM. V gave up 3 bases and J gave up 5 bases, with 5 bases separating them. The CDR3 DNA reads TGTGCCAGCAGTTTGTCCGATAATTCACCCCTCCACTTT. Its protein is CASSLSDNSPLHF.

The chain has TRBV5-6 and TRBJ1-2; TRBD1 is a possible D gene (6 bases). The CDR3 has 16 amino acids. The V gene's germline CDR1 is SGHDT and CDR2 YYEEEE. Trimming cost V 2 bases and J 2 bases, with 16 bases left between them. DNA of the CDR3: TGTGCCAGCAGCTTAGGCAGCGGGACACTCAACTATGGCTACACCTTC. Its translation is CASSLGSGTLNYGYTF.

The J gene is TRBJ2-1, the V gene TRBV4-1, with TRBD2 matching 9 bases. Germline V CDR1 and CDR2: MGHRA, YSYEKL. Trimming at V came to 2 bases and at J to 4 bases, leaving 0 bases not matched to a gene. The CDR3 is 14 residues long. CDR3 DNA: TGCGCCAGCAGCCAAAGCGGGGGGTACAATGAGCAGTTCTTC. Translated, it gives CASSQSGGYNEQFF.

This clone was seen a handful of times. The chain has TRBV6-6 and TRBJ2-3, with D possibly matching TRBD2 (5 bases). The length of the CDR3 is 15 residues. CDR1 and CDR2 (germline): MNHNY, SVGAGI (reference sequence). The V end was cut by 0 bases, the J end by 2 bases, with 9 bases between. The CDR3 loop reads CASSYSRDNTDTQYF. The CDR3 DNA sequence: TGTGCCAGCAGTTACTCGAGGGATAACACAGATACGCAGTATTTT.

The CDR3 nucleotides are TGCAGCGTTGAAGCTAAGGACAGGTATGAGCAGTTCTTC. Translating gives CSVEAKDRYEQFF. The chain links TRBV29-1 to TRBJ2-1, with 7 positions matching TRBD1. Per the germline V gene, CDR1 is SQVTM and CDR2 is ANQGSEA. The V and J ends lost 1 base and 8 bases, in that order; junction bases with no gene match: 5. The CDR3 spans 13 residues.

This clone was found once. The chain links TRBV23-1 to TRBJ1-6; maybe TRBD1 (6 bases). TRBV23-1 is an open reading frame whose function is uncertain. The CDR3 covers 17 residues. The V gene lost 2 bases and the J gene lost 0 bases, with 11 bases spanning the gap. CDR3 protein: CASSQRDKSSYNSPLHF. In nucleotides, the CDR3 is TGCGCCAGCAGTCAACGGGACAAGAGCTCCTATAATTCACCCCTCCACTTT.

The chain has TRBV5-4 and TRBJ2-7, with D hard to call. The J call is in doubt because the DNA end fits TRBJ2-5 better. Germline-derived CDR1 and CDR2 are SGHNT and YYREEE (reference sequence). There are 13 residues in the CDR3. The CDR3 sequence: CASSLFAEETQYF. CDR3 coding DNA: TGTGCCAGCAGCTTATTTGCGGAAGAGACCCAGTACTTC.

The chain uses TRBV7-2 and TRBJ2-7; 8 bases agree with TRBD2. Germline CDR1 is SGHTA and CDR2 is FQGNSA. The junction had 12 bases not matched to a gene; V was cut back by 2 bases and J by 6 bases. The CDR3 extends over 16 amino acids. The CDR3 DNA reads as TGTGCCAGCAGCTTAACGGGAGGGCCTCAGTCACGCGAGCAGTACTTC. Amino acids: CASSLTGGPQSREQYF. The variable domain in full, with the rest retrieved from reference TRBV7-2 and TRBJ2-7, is GAGVSQSPSNKVTEKGKDVELRCDPISGHTALYWYRQSLGQGLEFLIYFQGNSAPDKSGLPSDRFSAERTGGSVSTLTIQRTQQEDSAVYLCASSLTGGPQSREQYFGPGTRLTVT.

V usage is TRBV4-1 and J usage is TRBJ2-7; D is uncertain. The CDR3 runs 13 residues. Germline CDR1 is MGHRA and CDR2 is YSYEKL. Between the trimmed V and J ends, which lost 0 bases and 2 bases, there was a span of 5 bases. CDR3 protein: CASSQETAYEQYF. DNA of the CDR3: TGCGCCAGCAGCCAAGAAACAGCCTACGAGCAGTACTTC.

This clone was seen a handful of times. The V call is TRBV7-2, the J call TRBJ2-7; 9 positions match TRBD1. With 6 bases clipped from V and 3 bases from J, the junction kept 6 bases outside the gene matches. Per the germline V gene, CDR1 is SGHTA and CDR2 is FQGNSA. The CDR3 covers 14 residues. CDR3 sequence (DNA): TGTGCCAGCAGGGAAGGGACAGGGAACTACGAGCAGTACTTC. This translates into CASREGTGNYEQYF.

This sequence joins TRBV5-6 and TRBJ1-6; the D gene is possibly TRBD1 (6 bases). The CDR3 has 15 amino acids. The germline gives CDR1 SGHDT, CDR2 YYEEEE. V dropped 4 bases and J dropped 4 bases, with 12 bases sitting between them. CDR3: CASSPLGGYNSPLHF. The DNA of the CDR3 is TGTGCCAGCAGCCCGCTAGGGGGTTATAATTCACCCCTCCACTTT. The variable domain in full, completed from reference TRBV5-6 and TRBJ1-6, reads DAGVTQSPTHLIKTRGQQVTLRCSPKSGHDTVSWYQQALGQGPQFIFQYYEEEERQRGNFPDRFSGHQFPNYSSELNVNALLLGDSALYLCASSPLGGYNSPLHFGNGTRLTVT.

DNA of the CDR3: TGTGCCAGCACCGAGACCCGGGGAGCGGGAGAGGTGACCCAGTACTTC. Translating gives CASTETRGAGEVTQYF. The chain couples TRBV27 to TRBJ2-5, with TRBD2 matching over 8 bases. This CDR3 spans 16 amino acids. Germline V gene lookup returns CDR1 MNHEY and CDR2 SMNVEV (reference sequence). V shed 7 bases and J 7 bases; nucleotides not matched to a gene: 17.

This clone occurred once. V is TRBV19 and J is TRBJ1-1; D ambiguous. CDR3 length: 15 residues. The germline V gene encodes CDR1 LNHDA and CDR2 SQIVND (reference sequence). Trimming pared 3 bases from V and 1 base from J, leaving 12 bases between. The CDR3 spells CASSINWQRNTEAFF. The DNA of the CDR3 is TGTGCCAGTAGTATCAATTGGCAGCGGAACACTGAAGCTTTCTTT. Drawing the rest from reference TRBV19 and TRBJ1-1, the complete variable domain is DGGITQSPKYLFRKEGQNVTLSCEQNLNHDAMYWYRQDPGQGLRLIYYSQIVNDFQKGDIAEGYSVSREKKESFPLTVTSAQKNPTAFYLCASSINWQRNTEAFFGQGTRLTVV.

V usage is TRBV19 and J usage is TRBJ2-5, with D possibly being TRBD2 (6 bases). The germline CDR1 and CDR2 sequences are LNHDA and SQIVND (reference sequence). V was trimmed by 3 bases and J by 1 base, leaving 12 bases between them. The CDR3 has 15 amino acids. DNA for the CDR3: TGTGCCAGTAGTATGGGGGGAGCGGGCCAAGAGACCCAGTACTTC. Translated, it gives CASSMGGAGQETQYF.

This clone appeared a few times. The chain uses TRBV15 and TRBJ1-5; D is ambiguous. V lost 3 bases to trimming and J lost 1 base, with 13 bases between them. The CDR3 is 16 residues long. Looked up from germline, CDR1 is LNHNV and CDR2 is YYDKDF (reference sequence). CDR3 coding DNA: TGTGCCACCAGCAGGTCGGCCGGGAGGAGCAATCAGCCCCAGCATTTT. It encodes CATSRSAGRSNQPQHF.

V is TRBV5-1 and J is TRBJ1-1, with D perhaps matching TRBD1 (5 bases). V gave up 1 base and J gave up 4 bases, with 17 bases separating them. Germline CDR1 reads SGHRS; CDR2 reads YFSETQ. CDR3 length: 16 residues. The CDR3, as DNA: TGCGCCAGCAGCTTGTATGACGGGCGGGGCCGCACTGAAGCTTTCTTT. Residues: CASSLYDGRGRTEAFF.

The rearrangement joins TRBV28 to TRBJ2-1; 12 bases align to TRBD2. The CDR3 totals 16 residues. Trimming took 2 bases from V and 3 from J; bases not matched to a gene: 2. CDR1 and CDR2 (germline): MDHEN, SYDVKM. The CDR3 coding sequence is TGTGCCAGCAGTTTACTAGCGGGGGGGTACTACAATGAGCAGTTCTTC. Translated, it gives CASSLLAGGYYNEQFF.

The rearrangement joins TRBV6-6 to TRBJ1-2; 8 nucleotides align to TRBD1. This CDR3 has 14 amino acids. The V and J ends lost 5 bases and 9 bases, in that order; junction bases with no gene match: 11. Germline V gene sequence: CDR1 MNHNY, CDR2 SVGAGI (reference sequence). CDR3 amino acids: CASSRQGRSGSYTF. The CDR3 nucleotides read TGTGCCAGCAGTAGACAGGGGCGCAGTGGTAGCTACACCTTC.

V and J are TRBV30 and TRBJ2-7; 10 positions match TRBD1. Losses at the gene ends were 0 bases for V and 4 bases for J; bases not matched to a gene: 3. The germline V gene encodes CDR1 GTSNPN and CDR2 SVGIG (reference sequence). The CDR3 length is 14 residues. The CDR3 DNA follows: TGTGCCTGGAGTGTGACAGGGGGCAGGTACGAGCAGTACTTC. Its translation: CAWSVTGGRYEQYF.